The clone carrying this T cell receptor beta chain has more than one count but fewer than ten. Antigen unknown. Germline V lookup: CDR1 KGHSH, CDR2 LQKENI. This CDR3 has 14 residues. V lost 1 base and J lost 0, with 6 bases in between. The whole isolated RNA underwent reverse transcription, so sequencing captured expressed TCRB transcripts. TCRdb keeps only in-frame clones here, not all; method: immunoSEQ multiplex PCR. The sample carries 150,000 to 190,000 clones, roughly 11% recorded once. The data derive from a study of beta chain features in type 1 diabetes. Findings and caveats of the study: A greater similarity of naive, central memory and Treg TCRB repertoires was seen among patients than among healthy donors. Patients with type 1 diabetes carried fewer insertions and had more deletions at their VDJ junctions.

The chain has TRBV18 and TRBJ1-1, with D perhaps TRBD1 (6 bases). The clonotype originates from a young man in good health. Sequencing input: central memory CD4+ T cells from blood. The CDR3: CASSPQGVNTEAFF. CDR3 nucleotide sequence: TGTGCCAGCTCACCACAGGGGGTGAACACTGAAGCTTTCTTT.